What follows are 21 T cell receptor beta chains derived from one specimen sequenced in a study of PD-1 blockade in classical Hodgkin lymphoma. TCRdb's copy holds only in-frame clones and misses some; the assay was immunoSEQ multiplex PCR. This sample carries 40,000 to 55,000 clones, 80% of them seen once, and the ten largest clones take 19%. As for time point: cycle 4 day 1 (C4D1), after less than seven weeks of nivolumab. All patients experienced relapse after autologous stem cell transplantation, and brentuximab vedotin exposure was variable. The starting material was peripheral blood mononuclear cells (PBMCs), obtained before the fourth cycle of nivolumab. These receptors all come from a human donor with classical Hodgkin lymphoma.

The J gene is TRBJ2-4, the V gene TRBV21-1; the tabulated D call, TRBD1, remains unverified against the DNA. TRBV21-1 is a pseudogene. The CDR3 is 20 amino acids. The CDR3, as DNA: TGTGCCAGCAGCAAACGGCCGGGACAGGGGCAATCCGGAGCCAAAAACATTCAGTACTTC. Residues: CASSKRPGQGQSGAKNIQYF.

The chain is built from TRBV7-9 and TRBJ2-3, with a tentative D call TRBD2 (7 bases). Germline CDR1 SEHNR, CDR2 FQNEAQ (reference sequence). The V end lost 5 bases, the J end lost 1 base, and 19 bases lay between the germline ends. This CDR3 comprises 17 residues. The CDR3, as DNA: TGTGCCAGCAGCCCTAATTACAGGGCGGGGGGCACAGATACGCAGTATTTT. Its protein is CASSPNYRAGGTDTQYF.

The J gene is TRBJ1-2, the V gene TRBV5-1, with 8 bases aligning to TRBD1. The V segment lost 1 base and the J segment 8 bases; nucleotides outside the gene matches: 7. This CDR3 is built from 14 residues. Germline loops: CDR1 SGHRS, CDR2 YFSETQ. The CDR3 protein is CASSLNQGARGYTF. The CDR3 DNA is TGCGCCAGCAGCTTGAATCAGGGGGCGAGGGGCTACACCTTC.

The chain combines TRBV5-1 with TRBJ1-2; D gene unclear. The germline V and J ends were trimmed by 0 bases and 6 bases, with 9 bases remaining between them. The CDR3 is 13 amino acids. CDR1 and CDR2 from the germline V gene are SGHRS and YFSETQ. CDR3 loop: CASSLGESHGYTF. The CDR3 DNA sequence: TGCGCCAGCAGCTTGGGGGAAAGTCATGGCTACACCTTC. Together with reference TRBV5-1 and TRBJ1-2, the CDR3 gives the full variable domain: KAGVTQTPRYLIKTRGQQVTLSCSPISGHRSVSWYQQTPGQGLQFLFEYFSETQRNKGNFPGRFSGRQFSNSRSEMNVSTLELGDSALYLCASSLGESHGYTFGSGTRLTVV.

The rearrangement links TRBV30 to TRBJ1-4; no firm D call. Germline-derived CDR1 and CDR2 are GTSNPN and SVGIG (reference sequence). V was trimmed by 2 bases and J by 8 bases, leaving 15 bases between them. This CDR3 region has 14 residues. The DNA of the CDR3 is TGTGCCTGGAGTTCTCTGGGCAGGCAAGAAAAACTGTTTTTT. Protein sequence: CAWSSLGRQEKLFF.

This chain links TRBV6-5 with TRBJ1-2; 7 bases line up with TRBD1. V lost 5 bases to trimming and J lost 4 bases; unmatched junction nucleotides: 4. The V gene's germline CDR1 is MNHEY and CDR2 SVGAGI. There are 13 residues in the CDR3. CDR3 loop: CASSPTGAYGYTF. The CDR3 coding sequence is TGTGCCAGCAGTCCCACAGGGGCCTATGGCTACACCTTC.

The chain combines TRBV30 with TRBJ1-2, with TRBD1 matching 9 bases. CDR3 length: 16 amino acids. Germline loops: CDR1 GTSNPN, CDR2 SVGIG (reference sequence). The V gene end was trimmed by 5 bases and the J gene end by 1 base; junction bases not matched to a gene: 11. The CDR3 DNA sequence: TGTGCCTGGTACCGGGACAGGGTAGTTCTTAACTATGGCTACACCTTC. It yields the protein CAWYRDRVVLNYGYTF.

Written as DNA, the CDR3 is TGTGCCAGCAGTTACCTGCGAGGACGGTCCAATGAGCAGTTCTTC. Residues: CASSYLRGRSNEQFF. This chain links TRBV6-5 with TRBJ2-1, with D hard to call. Between the trimmed V and J ends, which lost 2 bases and 6 bases, there was a span of 14 bases. This CDR3 contains 15 residues. The germline V gene encodes CDR1 MNHEY and CDR2 SVGAGI.

CDR3 bases: TGTGCCAGCAGCTTGACCTCCCGGAGCGAGCAGTACTTC. This sequence encodes CASSLTSRSEQYF. The chain links TRBV11-2 to TRBJ2-7, with D unresolved. Germline V gene lookup returns CDR1 SGHAT and CDR2 FQNNGV. This CDR3 is built from 13 residues. Trimming pared 3 bases from V and 6 bases from J, leaving 12 bases between.

This clone has just one count. The CDR3: CASSLATRVPDTQYF. DNA of the CDR3: TGTGCCAGCAGCTTAGCGACACGGGTCCCAGATACGCAGTATTTT. The genes are TRBV7-2 and TRBJ2-3, with D uncertain. The CDR3 runs to 15 residues. Germline values: CDR1 SGHTA, CDR2 FQGNSA. Trimming removed 0 bases at V and 4 bases at J, with 11 bases between.

The chain couples TRBV28 to TRBJ1-6; D is ambiguous. V was clipped by 3 bases and J by 14 bases, with 11 bases between them. The germline CDR1 and CDR2 sequences are MDHEN and SYDVKM. The CDR3 has 12 residues. The CDR3 coding sequence is TGTGCCAGCAGTTTTGAGGCGTCGGCCCTCCACTTT. Translation gives CASSFEASALHF.

For this clone: The same CDR3 also results from other DNA sequences found in this sample. The chain recombines TRBV28 with TRBJ2-7; 8 bases match TRBD1. V lost 5 bases to trimming and J lost 4 bases; unmatched junction nucleotides: 7. Germline V gene sequence: CDR1 MDHEN, CDR2 SYDVKM. The CDR3 is 14 residues long. CDR3 residues: CASSRGTGGYEQYF. CDR3 DNA sequence: TGTGCCAGCAGTCGCGGCACAGGGGGGTACGAGCAGTACTTC.

V is TRBV4-1 and J is TRBJ2-7; 7 bases align to TRBD1. CDR1 is MGHRA and CDR2 is YSYEKL in the germline V gene. CDR3 length: 16 amino acids. V lost 0 bases, J lost 0 bases, and 5 bases stayed unmatched. The CDR3 reads CASSQDAGGYSYEQYF. DNA of the CDR3: TGCGCCAGCAGCCAAGACGCAGGGGGTTACTCCTACGAGCAGTACTTC.

This clone appeared a few times. V gene TRBV6-1 combines with J gene TRBJ1-4, with D perhaps TRBD1 (5 bases). The germline gives CDR1 MNHNS, CDR2 SASEGT. This CDR3 has 15 residues. Trimming pared 7 bases from V and 1 base from J, leaving 13 bases between. CDR3 nucleotide sequence: TGTGCCAGCACCCCTCGGGGGGAAACTAATGAAAAACTGTTTTTT. Residues: CASTPRGETNEKLFF.

This clone occurred many times. The DNA of the CDR3 is TGTGCCAGCAGTGAAGCGAACCCCGACTCGCAAAGGGACTATGGCTACACCTTC. Translation: CASSEANPDSQRDYGYTF. The chain couples TRBV2 to TRBJ1-2, with D uncertain. Trimming shortened V by 0 bases and J by 3 bases, and 20 bases separated the two germline ends. Germline CDR1 is SNHLY and CDR2 is FYNNEI. This CDR3 is 18 amino acids long.

The chain joins TRBV11-3 to TRBJ2-5, with D possibly matching TRBD1 (6 bases). The CDR3 runs to 15 residues. Trimming removed 4 bases from V and 5 bases from J, with 17 bases in between. CDR1 is SGHNT, CDR2 YENEEA, per germline. The CDR3 sequence: CASSSRGTGRETQYF. CDR3 coding DNA: TGTGCCAGCAGCTCGAGGGGGACGGGGCGGGAGACCCAGTACTTC.

The chain employs TRBV2 and TRBJ2-5, with D perhaps matching TRBD2 (5 bases). CDR1 is SNHLY, CDR2 FYNNEI, per germline. The ends were cut back, 4 bases at V and 0 bases at J, with 9 bases in the middle. The CDR3 has 14 amino acids. CDR3 nucleotide sequence: TGTGCCAGCAGTGTCGGAGGTTACCAAGAGACCCAGTACTTC. Encoded protein: CASSVGGYQETQYF.

This chain joins TRBV11-1 and TRBJ1-1; D gene ambiguous. From germline, CDR1 is SGHAT and CDR2 FQDESV (reference sequence). CDR3 length equals 14 residues. Trimming left V 5 bases short and J 0 bases short, with 10 bases between. CDR3 loop: CASSRTALNTEAFF. The CDR3 region has the DNA TGTGCCAGCAGCCGGACGGCGTTGAACACTGAAGCTTTCTTT.

This rearrangement joins TRBV27 to TRBJ2-7; D is undetermined. Germline assignment: CDR1 MNHEY and CDR2 SMNVEV (reference sequence). V lost 6 bases, J lost 4 bases, and 13 bases lay in between. The CDR3 length is 13 residues. The CDR3 bases are TGTGCCAGCAGCCATGGGGTTGCGTACGAGCAGTACTTC. This encodes CASSHGVAYEQYF.

V gene TRBV5-6 combines with J gene TRBJ2-5; D is possibly TRBD2 (5 bases). CDR1 and CDR2 (germline): SGHDT, YYEEEE. There are 16 residues in the CDR3. The V gene lost 0 bases and the J gene lost 5 bases, with 17 bases spanning the gap. CDR3: CASSLEGLVGHETQYF. In DNA, the CDR3 is TGTGCCAGCAGCTTGGAAGGACTGGTCGGGCATGAGACCCAGTACTTC.

This clone has just one count. The chain employs TRBV7-9 and TRBJ2-2; tentative D call: TRBD1 (6 bases). Germline CDR1 is SEHNR and CDR2 is FQNEAQ (reference sequence). The CDR3 covers 15 residues. Trimming pared 6 bases from V and 0 bases from J, leaving 11 bases between. The DNA of the CDR3 is TGTGCCAGCAGTTTACAGGGCCCGAACACCGGGGAGCTGTTTTTT. Translating it yields CASSLQGPNTGELFF.